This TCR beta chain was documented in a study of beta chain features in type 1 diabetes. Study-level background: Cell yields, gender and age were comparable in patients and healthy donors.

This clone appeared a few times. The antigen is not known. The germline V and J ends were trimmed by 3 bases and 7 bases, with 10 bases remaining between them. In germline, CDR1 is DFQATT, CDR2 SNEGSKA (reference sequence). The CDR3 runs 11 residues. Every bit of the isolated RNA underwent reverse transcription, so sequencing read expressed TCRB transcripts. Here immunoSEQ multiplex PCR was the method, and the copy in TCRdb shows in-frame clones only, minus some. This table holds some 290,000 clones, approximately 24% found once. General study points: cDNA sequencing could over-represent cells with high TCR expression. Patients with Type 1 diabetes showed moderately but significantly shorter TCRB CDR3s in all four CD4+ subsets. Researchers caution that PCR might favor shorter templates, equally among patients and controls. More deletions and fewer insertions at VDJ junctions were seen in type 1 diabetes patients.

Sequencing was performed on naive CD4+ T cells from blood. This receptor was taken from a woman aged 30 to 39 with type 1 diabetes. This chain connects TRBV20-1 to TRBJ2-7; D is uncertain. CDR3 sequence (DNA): TGCAGTGCTAGGACATATTGGGAGCAGTACTTC. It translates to CSARTYWEQYF.